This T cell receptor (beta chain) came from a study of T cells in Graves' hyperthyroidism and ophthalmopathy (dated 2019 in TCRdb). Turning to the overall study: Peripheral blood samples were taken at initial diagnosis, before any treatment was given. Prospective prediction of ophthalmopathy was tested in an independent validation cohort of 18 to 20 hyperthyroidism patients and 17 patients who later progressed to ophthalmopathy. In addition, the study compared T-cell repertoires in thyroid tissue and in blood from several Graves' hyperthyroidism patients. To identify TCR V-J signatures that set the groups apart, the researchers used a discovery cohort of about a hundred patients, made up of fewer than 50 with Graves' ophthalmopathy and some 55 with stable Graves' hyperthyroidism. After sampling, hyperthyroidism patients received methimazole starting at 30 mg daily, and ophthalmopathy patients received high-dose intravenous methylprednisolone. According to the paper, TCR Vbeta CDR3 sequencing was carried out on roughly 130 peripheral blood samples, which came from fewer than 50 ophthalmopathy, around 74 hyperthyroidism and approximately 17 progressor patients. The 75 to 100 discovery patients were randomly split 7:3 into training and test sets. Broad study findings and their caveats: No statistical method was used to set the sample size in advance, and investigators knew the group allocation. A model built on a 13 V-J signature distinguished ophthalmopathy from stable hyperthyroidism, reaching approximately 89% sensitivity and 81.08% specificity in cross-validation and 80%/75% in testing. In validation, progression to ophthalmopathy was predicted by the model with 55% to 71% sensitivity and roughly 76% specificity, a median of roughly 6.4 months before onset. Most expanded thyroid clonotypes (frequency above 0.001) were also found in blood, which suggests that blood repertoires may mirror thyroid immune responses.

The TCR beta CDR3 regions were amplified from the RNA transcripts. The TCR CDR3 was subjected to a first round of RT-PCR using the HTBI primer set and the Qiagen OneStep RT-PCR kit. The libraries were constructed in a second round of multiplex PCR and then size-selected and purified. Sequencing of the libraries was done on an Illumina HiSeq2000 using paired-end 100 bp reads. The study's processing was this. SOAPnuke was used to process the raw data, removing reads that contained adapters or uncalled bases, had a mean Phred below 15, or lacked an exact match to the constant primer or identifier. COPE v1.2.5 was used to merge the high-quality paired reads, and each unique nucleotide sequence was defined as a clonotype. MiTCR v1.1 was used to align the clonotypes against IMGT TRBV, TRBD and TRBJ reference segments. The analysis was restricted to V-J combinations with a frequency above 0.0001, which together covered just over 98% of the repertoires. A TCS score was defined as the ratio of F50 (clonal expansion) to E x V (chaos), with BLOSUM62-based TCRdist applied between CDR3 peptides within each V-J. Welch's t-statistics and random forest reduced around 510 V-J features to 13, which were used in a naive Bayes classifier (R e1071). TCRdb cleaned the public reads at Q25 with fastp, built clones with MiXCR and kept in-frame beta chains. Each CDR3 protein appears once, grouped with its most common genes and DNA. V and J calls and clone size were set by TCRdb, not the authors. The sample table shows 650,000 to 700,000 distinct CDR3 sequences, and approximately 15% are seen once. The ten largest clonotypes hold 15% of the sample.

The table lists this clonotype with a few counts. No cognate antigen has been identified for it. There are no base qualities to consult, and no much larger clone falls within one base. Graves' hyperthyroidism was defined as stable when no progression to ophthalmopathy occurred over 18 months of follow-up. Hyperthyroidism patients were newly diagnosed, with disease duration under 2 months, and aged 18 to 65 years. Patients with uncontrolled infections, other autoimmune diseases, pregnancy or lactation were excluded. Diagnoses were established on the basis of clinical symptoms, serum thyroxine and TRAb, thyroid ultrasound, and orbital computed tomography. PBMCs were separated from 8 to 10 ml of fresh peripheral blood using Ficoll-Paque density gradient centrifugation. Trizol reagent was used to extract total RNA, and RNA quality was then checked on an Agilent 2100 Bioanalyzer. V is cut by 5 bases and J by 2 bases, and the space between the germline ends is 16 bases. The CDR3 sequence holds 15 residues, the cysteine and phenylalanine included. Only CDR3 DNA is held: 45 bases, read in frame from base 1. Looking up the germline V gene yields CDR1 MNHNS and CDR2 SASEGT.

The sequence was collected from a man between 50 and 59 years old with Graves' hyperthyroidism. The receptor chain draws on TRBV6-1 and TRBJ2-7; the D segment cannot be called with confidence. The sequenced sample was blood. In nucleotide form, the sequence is TGTGCCAGCAGTAATCCTCGGCAGTTTCCCTACGAGCAGTACTTC. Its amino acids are CASSNPRQFPYEQYF.